These 5 T cell receptor beta chains were sequenced from one sample in a study of blood T cells in healthy people across ages. Sample-barcoded 5' priming and a J-beta primer mix drove a second PCR of about 6 to 11 cycles. TCRdb called the 5' RACE reads again in MiXCR, with one record for every CDR3 protein. The sample records 1.5 million to 2 million distinct CDR3 sequences, roughly a third being singletons. Sequencing used blood. The receptors were gathered from a woman in her 30s in good health.

The chain joins TRBV27 to TRBJ2-7, with 8 bases aligning to TRBD2. This CDR3 region has 15 residues. Germline V gene data show CDR1 as MNHEY and CDR2 as SMNVEV (reference sequence). V shed 3 bases and J 2 bases; nucleotides not matched to a gene: 6. CDR3 amino acids: CASSFREGNAYEQYF. Written as DNA, the CDR3 is TGTGCCAGCAGTTTCCGGGAGGGTAACGCCTACGAGCAGTACTTC.

This clonotype was detected only a few times. The V and J genes are TRBV4-1 and TRBJ1-5, with 8 nucleotides matching TRBD1. With 0 bases clipped from V and 4 bases from J, the junction kept 8 bases outside the gene matches. The germline V gene has CDR1 MGHRA and CDR2 YSYEKL. The CDR3 has 17 residues. This CDR3 is CASSQDRWTGNNQPQHF. The CDR3, as DNA: TGCGCCAGCAGCCAAGATCGGTGGACAGGGAATAATCAGCCCCAGCATTTT.

The J gene is TRBJ1-2, the V gene TRBV3-1; possible D gene TRBD1, 6 bases. Deletions cut 1 base from V and 2 bases from J, with 8 bases between. The V gene's germline CDR1 is LGHDT and CDR2 YNNKEL (reference sequence). This CDR3 spans 14 amino acids. DNA of the CDR3: TGTGCCAGCAGCCAAGCCGACAGGAACTATGGCTACACCTTC. It specifies CASSQADRNYGYTF.

This clonotype was observed a few times. V usage is TRBV10-3 and J usage is TRBJ2-2, with D possibly matching TRBD2 (6 bases). The germline gives CDR1 ENHRY, CDR2 SYGVKD. The germline V and J ends were trimmed by 9 bases and 7 bases, with 15 bases remaining between them. The CDR3 is made up of 13 amino acids. This CDR3 is CAISGVASGELFF. CDR3 in DNA: TGTGCCATTTCGGGGGTTGCCAGCGGGGAGCTGTTTTTT.

This chain uses TRBV2 with TRBJ2-5; D call uncertain. The germline CDR1 and CDR2 sequences are SNHLY and FYNNEI. V was clipped by 5 bases and J by 7 bases, with 11 bases between them. The CDR3 has 12 amino acids. CDR3 coding DNA: TGTGCCAGCAGTCTCAGTGGTTGGACCCAGTACTTC. This translates into CASSLSGWTQYF.